This T cell receptor (beta chain) was identified in a study of human T cells and chemical hapten exposure. On this clonotype itself: What it binds is not known.

As handled by the study authors: Sample TCR totals centred on a median of approximately 96,000, ranging roughly 23,224 to 700,000. Each CDR3 protein gets one entry after TCRdb re-called the 5' RACE reads with MiXCR. TCRdb, rather than the study authors, made the V and J calls. Of 100,000 to 120,000 distinct CDR3 sequences in the sample, more than 15% are singletons; the top ten hold around 2.7%. From germline, CDR1 is SGHTA and CDR2 FQGTGA. Trimming took 0 bases from V and 1 from J, leaving 7 bases between them. The CDR3 is made up of 15 amino acids. Someone pulled total RNA out of unfractionated whole blood. General observations from the study: Unchanged with DPC sensitization were TCRs above 1 in 1000 frequency.

The sequence came from a human donor in good health. The genes are TRBV7-3 and TRBJ2-1; D not resolved. The CDR3 is CASSLTRRSYNEQFF. The DNA of the CDR3 is TGTGCCAGCAGCTTAACGCGACGATCCTACAATGAGCAGTTCTTC.